This passage covers 9 T cell receptor beta chains from one sample sequenced in a study of blood T cells in healthy people across ages. A second about 7 to 12 cycle PCR used barcoded and J-beta primers. TCRdb re-analysed the 5' RACE reads in MiXCR, keeping a single row per CDR3 protein. The sample carries around 710,000 distinct CDR3 sequences, roughly 44% recorded once. Sequenced: blood. These receptors came from a woman aged 60 to 75 in good health.

The rearrangement uses TRBV20-1 and TRBJ2-4; 7 bases agree with TRBD2. TRBJ2-7 matches the DNA end more closely, so the J call is doubtful. The CDR3 contains 13 residues. Germline lookup yields CDR1 DFQATT and CDR2 SNEGSKA (reference sequence). CDR3 nucleotides: TGCAGTGCTAACGGGAGGCCCGCCTACGAGCAGTACTTC. Translation: CSANGRPAYEQYF.

The chain recombines TRBV12-3 or TRBV12-4 with TRBJ2-7; 12 bases fit TRBD2. Trimming removed 3 bases from V and 7 bases from J; junction bases left unmatched: 10. The CDR3 totals 16 residues. CDR3 loop: CASSFASGGAGNEQYF. CDR3 DNA: TGTGCCAGCAGTTTCGCTAGCGGGGGGGCCGGCAATGAGCAGTACTTC.

This clonotype has at least ten counts. This chain connects TRBV12-3 or TRBV12-4 to TRBJ2-7, with 10 bases that match TRBD1. V shed 4 bases, J shed 3 bases, and the junction held 6 bases outside the gene matches. This CDR3 comprises 15 residues. The CDR3 protein is CASSSWRTGGYEQYF. CDR3 DNA: TGTGCCAGCAGTTCCTGGCGGACAGGGGGCTACGAGCAGTACTTC.

In the case of this clonotype: A much larger clonotype is one base distant, so this may be a read error. The chain uses TRBV29-1 and TRBJ2-4; 10 bases align to TRBD2. Gene TRBJ2-7 matches the end of the DNA better, so the J call may be wrong. Germline V gives CDR1 SQVTM, CDR2 ANQGSEA. CDR3 size: 13 residues. The CDR3 coding sequence is TGCGGCGTCCTAGCGGGGGAATACTACGAGCAGTACTTC. The encoded protein is CGVLAGEYYEQYF.

This clonotype was counted between two and nine times. The chain carries TRBV20-1 and TRBJ2-5; 8 nucleotides line up with TRBD2. V lost 0 bases and J lost 4; bases outside the gene matches: 7. Germline CDR1 reads DFQATT; CDR2 reads SNEGSKA (reference sequence). The CDR3 covers 15 residues. This CDR3 reads CSARDRGRGVETQYF. CDR3 coding DNA: TGCAGTGCTAGAGATCGGGGGCGGGGGGTAGAGACCCAGTACTTC.

This clonotype was seen a handful of times. This may be a read error: a much more frequent sequence differs by one nucleotide. The chain has TRBV12-3 or TRBV12-4 and TRBJ2-7; 8 bases agree with TRBD2. Trimming cost V 6 bases and J 7 bases; bases outside gene matches: 11. The CDR3 runs to 14 residues. The CDR3 nucleotides read TGTGCCAGCAGAAATAGCGGGACTGACGGTGAGCAGTACTTC. It encodes CASRNSGTDGEQYF.

The chain uses TRBV4-3 and TRBJ2-3; no definite D call. Looked up from germline, CDR1 is LGHNA and CDR2 is YSLEER. The CDR3 runs to 16 residues. V dropped 0 bases and J dropped 0 bases, with 10 bases sitting between them. This CDR3 is CASSQDPARSTDTQYF. The CDR3 coding sequence is TGCGCCAGCAGCCAAGATCCGGCGCGGAGCACAGATACGCAGTATTTT.

The J gene is TRBJ2-3, the V gene TRBV12-3 or TRBV12-4; D is tentatively TRBD1 or TRBD2 (5 bases each). V lost 7 bases to trimming and J lost 3 bases, with 17 bases between them. The CDR3 totals 15 residues. The CDR3 DNA reads TGTGCCAGCACCGTGTGGCGAGGGACGACAGATACGCAGTATTTT. Protein sequence: CASTVWRGTTDTQYF.

This clonotype was seen a handful of times. The V and J genes are TRBV2 and TRBJ1-6; D is uncertain. Germline V CDR1 and CDR2: SNHLY, FYNNEI. The CDR3 sequence is 13 residues long. The V gene lost 4 bases and the J gene lost 4 bases, with 5 bases spanning the gap. The CDR3 DNA is TGTGCCAGCAGTGGGGAGTATAATTCACCCCTCCACTTT. The encoded protein is CASSGEYNSPLHF.